This TCR beta chain came from a study of identifying expanded T cells in peripheral blood. With regard to this clone: Its matching antigen is unknown.

CDR1 is MDHEN and CDR2 is SYDVKM in the germline V gene. The CDR3 has 15 residues. With 4 bases removed from V and 3 bases from J, the gap between germline ends came to 16 bases. No infections or other immune events were documented during collection. Data came from immunoSEQ multiplex PCR; TCRdb stores just in-frame clones and leaves some out. The data contain some 93,000 clones, over 75% of them seen just once; the ten biggest clones take up 4.5% to 7%. Broader study findings: Technical replicates showed 0.9 to 1.5 changed clones; approximately two weeks approximately 16; four weeks 19. Across healthy donors, higher total template counts meant significantly greater roughly 2-week count variance.

The sequence derives from a person aged 18 to 70 in good health. The specimen was blood. V usage is TRBV28 and J usage is TRBJ2-7; D possibly corresponds to TRBD2 (7 bases). The CDR3 region has the DNA TGTGCCAGCAGTTCCTCAGGGGCGGGGGACTACGAGCAGTACTTC. As protein: CASSSSGAGDYEQYF.